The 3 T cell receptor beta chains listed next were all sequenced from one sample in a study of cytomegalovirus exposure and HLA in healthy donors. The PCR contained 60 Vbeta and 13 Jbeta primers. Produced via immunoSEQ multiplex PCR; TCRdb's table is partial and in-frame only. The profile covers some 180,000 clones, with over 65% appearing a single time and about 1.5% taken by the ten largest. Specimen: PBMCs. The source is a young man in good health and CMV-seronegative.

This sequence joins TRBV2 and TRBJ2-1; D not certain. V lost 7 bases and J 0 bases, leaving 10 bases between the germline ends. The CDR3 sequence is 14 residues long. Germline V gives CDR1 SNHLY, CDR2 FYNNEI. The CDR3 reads CASMTGSSYNEQFF. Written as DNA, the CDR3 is TGTGCCAGCATGACTGGAAGCTCCTACAATGAGCAGTTCTTC.

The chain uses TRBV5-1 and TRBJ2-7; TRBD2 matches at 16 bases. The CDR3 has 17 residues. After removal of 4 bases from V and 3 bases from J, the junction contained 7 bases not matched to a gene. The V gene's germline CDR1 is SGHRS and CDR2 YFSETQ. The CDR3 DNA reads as TGCGCCAGCAGCCTACCGGGACTAGCGGGAGGGAACTACGAGCAGTACTTC. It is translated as CASSLPGLAGGNYEQYF.

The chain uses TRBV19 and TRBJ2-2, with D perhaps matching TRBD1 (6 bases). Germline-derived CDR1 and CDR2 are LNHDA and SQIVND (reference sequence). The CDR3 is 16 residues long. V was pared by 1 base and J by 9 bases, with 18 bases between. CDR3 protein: CASSIGGLGQPWELFF. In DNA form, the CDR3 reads TGTGCCAGTAGTATAGGGGGTTTAGGACAGCCTTGGGAGCTGTTTTTT.